This entry features one TCR beta chain sequence. A much bigger clone sits one base away, suggesting this may be a read error. It is likely a read error, because the conserved phenylalanine at the end of the CDR3 is missing. TCRdb analysed the multiplex PCR reads with MiXCR anew, one entry per CDR3 protein. The sample contains about 130,000 distinct CDR3 sequences, 21% of which appear only once. The lymph nodes were axillary draining lymph nodes from breast cancer patients. The data derive from a study of breast tumors, draining lymph nodes, adjacent tissues. The CDR3 is 15 residues long. Per the germline V gene, CDR1 is LNHDA and CDR2 is SQIVND (reference sequence). The trim removed 6 bases at V and 3 bases at J, leaving 7 bases unmatched.

The chain links TRBV19 to TRBJ2-7; 11 bases are a match to TRBD2. This clonotype was sampled from a female donor with breast cancer. Some clones in this sample may be carry-over from other donors' samples. Material: axillary lymph node tissue. For the CDR3, the DNA is TGTGCCAGTAGGGTAGCGGGAGGGCCTTACTACGAGCAGTACTTA. As protein: CASRVAGGPYYEQYL.